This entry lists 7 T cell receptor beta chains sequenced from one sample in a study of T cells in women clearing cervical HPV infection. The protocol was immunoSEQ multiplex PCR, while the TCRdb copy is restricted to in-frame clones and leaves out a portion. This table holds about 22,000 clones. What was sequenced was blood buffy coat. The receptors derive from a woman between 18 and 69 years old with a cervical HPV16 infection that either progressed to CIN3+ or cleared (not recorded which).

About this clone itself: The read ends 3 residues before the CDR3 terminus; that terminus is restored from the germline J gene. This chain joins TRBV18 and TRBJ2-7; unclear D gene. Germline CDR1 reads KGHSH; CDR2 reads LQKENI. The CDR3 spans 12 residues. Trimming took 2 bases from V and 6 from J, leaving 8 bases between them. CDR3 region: CASSPRSGEQYF. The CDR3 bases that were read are TGTGCCAGCTCACCAAGGTCGGGCGAG.

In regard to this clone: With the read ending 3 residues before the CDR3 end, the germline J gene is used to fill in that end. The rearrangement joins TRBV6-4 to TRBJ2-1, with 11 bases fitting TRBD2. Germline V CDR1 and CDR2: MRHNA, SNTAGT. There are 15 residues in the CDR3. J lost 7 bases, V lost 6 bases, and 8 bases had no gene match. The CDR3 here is CASRTVAGGRNEQFF. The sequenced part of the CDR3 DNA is TGTGCCAGCAGGACCGTAGCGGGGGGGCGAAATGAG.

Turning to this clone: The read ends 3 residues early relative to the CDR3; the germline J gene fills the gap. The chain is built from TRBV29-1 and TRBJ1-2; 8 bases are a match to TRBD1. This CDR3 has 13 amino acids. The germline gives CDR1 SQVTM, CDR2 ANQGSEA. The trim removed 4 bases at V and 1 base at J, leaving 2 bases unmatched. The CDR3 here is CSVGTGNNYGYTF. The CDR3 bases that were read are TGCAGCGTTGGGACAGGGAATAACTATGGC.

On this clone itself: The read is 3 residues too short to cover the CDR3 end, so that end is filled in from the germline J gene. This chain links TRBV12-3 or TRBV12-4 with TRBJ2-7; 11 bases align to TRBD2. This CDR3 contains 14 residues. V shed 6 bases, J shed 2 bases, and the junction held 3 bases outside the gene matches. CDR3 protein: CASRSSGGPYEQYF. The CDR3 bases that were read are TGTGCCAGCAGATCTAGCGGGGGGCCCTACGAG.

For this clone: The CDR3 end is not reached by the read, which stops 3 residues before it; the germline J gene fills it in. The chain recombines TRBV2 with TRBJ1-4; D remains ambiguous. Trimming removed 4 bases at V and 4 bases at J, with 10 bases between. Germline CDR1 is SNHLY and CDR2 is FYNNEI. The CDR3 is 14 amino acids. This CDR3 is CASSGNTGNEKLFF. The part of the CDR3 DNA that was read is TGTGCCAGCAGTGGTAATACGGGTAATGAAAAA.

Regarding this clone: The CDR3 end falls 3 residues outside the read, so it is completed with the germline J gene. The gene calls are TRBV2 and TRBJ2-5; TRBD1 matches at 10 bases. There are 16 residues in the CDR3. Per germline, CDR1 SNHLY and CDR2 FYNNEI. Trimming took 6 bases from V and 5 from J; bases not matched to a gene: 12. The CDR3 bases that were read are TGTGCCAGCAGAGCCCCGAAGACAGGGGGCGGGGAGACC. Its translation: CASRAPKTGGGET. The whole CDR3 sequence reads CASRAPKTGGGETQYF.

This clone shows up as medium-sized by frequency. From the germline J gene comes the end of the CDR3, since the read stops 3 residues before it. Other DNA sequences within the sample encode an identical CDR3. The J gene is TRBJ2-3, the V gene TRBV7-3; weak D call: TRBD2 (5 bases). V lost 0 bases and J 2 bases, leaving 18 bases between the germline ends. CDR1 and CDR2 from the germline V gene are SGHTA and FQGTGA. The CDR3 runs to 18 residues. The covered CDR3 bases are TGTGCCAGCAGCTTAACTCCCCTAGCCTCTTTATCCACAGATACG. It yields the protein CASSLTPLASLSTDT. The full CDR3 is CASSLTPLASLSTDTQYF.